This T cell receptor (beta chain) was sequenced in a study of metastatic and nonmetastatic thyroid tumors. Study in general: Repertoires from blood and tumor or nodule tissue of malignant and benign thyroid patients were compared. Study-wide results and limits: According to reports, the diversity of TCR beta was significantly higher in malignant thyroid tumors than in benign nodules, and this held in both blood and tumor samples.

No patient received treatment before thyroid surgery. In the source study's methods: CDR3 differences across clinicopathological groups were used to build a distant-metastasis classifier for papillary thyroid cancer. TCRdb re-called the PCR reads via MiXCR. TCRdb assigned the V and J calls; the authors' analysis was not used. This table has roughly 58,000 clones, approximately 4.1% appearing once. Germline CDR1 is WSHSY and CDR2 is SAAADI. J gave up 5 bases and V 4 bases, and 4 bases lay outside the gene matches. CDR3 length: 13 residues. This clone has ten or more counts. Its antigen is still unknown. Other DNA variants within this sample encode the same CDR3.

V is TRBV10-2 and J is TRBJ1-1, with 7 positions matching TRBD1. Specimen: blood. This clonotype was sampled from a female donor with papillary thyroid cancer or a benign thyroid nodule (not recorded which). Some clones in this sample may be carry-over from other donors' samples. This CDR3 reads CASSAQGGTEAFF. As DNA, the CDR3 is TGCGCCAGCAGTGCCCAGGGGGGGACTGAAGCTTTCTTT.